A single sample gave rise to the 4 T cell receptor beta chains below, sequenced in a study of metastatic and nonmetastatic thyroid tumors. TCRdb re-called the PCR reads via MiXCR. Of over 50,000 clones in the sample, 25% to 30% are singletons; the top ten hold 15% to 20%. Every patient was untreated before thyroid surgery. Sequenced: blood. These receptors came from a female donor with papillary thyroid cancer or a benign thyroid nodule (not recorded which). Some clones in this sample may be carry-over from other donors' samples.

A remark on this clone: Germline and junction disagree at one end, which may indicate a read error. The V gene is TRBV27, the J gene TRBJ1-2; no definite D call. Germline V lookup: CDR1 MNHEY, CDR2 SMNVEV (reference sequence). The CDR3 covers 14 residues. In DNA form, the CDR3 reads TGTGCCAGCAGTCACAGCGACATGGGCTATTGCTACACCTTC. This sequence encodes CASSHSDMGYCYTF.

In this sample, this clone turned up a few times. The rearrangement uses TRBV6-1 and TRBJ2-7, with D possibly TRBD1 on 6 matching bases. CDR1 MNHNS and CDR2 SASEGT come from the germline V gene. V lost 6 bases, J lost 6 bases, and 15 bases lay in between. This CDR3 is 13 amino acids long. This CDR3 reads CASSRQALLEQYF. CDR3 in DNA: TGTGCCAGCAGCAGACAGGCCCTCCTCGAGCAGTACTTC.

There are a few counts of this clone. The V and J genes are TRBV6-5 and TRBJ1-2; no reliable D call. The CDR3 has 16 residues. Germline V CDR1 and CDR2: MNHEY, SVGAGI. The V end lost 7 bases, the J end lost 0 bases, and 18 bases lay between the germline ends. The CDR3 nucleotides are TGTGCCAGCATGACGCCACCCCGTGGGGCTAACTATGGCTACACCTTC. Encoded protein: CASMTPPRGANYGYTF.

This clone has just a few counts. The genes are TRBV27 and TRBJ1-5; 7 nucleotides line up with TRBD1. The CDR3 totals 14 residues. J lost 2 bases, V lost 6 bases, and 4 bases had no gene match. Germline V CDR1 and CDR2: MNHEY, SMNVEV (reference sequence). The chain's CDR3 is CASSSDRGNQPQHF. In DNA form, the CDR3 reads TGTGCCAGCAGCTCCGACAGGGGCAATCAGCCCCAGCATTTT.